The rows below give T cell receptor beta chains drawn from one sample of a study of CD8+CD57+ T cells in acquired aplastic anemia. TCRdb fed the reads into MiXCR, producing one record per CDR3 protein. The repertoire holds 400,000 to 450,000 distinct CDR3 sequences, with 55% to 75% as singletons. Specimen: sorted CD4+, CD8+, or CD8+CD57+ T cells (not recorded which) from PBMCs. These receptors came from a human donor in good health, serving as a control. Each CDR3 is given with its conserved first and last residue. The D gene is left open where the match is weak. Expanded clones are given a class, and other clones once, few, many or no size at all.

cdr3_aa: CASSSRAGQAFF
cdr3_nt: TGCGCCAGCAGTTCCAGGGCAGGGCAGGCTTTCTTT
j_call: TRBJ1-1
clone_size: .
cdr3_length: 12
d_call: .
v_call: TRBV5-6

cdr3_aa: CASSSGQGSAAEAFF
cdr3_nt: TGTGCCAGCAGCTCAGGACAGGGTTCAGCGGCTGAAGCCTTCTTT
j_call: TRBJ1-1
clone_size: .
cdr3_length: 15
d_call: TRBD1
v_call: TRBV7-9

cdr3_aa: CASSLDTGTYNEQFF
cdr3_nt: TGTGCCAGCAGCTTAGACACCGGCACATACAATGAGCAGTTCTTC
j_call: TRBJ2-1
clone_size: .
cdr3_length: 15
d_call: .
v_call: TRBV11-2

cdr3_aa: CASSMTNQPQHF
cdr3_nt: TGTGCCAGCAGTATGACCAATCAGCCCCAGCATTTT
j_call: TRBJ1-5
clone_size: .
cdr3_length: 12
d_call: .
v_call: TRBV12-3/TRBV12-4

cdr3_aa: CASSFGSTGWNSEAFF
cdr3_nt: TGTGCCAGCAGCTTTGGGTCGACGGGGTGGAACTCTGAAGCTTTCTTT
j_call: TRBJ1-1
clone_size: .
cdr3_length: 16
d_call: .
v_call: TRBV7-3

cdr3_aa: CASSFGGGETQHF
cdr3_nt: TGTGCCAGCAGTTTTGGCGGGGGAGAGACCCAGCACTTC
j_call: TRBJ2-5
clone_size: .
cdr3_length: 13
d_call: TRBD2
v_call: TRBV7-6

cdr3_aa: CASSYSEGDYTF
cdr3_nt: TGTGCCAGCAGTTACTCGGAGGGAGACTACACCTTC
j_call: TRBJ1-2
clone_size: many
cdr3_length: 12
d_call: .
v_call: TRBV6-6

cdr3_aa: CASSTPDRVHEQYF
cdr3_nt: TGTGCCAGCAGCACTCCGGACAGGGTCCACGAGCAGTACTTC
j_call: TRBJ2-7
clone_size: few
cdr3_length: 14
d_call: TRBD1
v_call: TRBV7-2

cdr3_aa: CATSSTGLAGESDTQYF
cdr3_nt: TGTGCCACCAGCAGCACCGGACTAGCGGGGGAGTCAGATACGCAGTATTTT
j_call: TRBJ2-3
clone_size: .
cdr3_length: 17
d_call: TRBD2
v_call: TRBV15

cdr3_aa: CASSTYSYEQYF
cdr3_nt: TGTGCCAGCAGCACCTACTCCTACGAGCAGTACTTC
j_call: TRBJ2-7
clone_size: many
cdr3_length: 12
d_call: .
v_call: TRBV7-2

cdr3_aa: CCSATRDTAYEQYF
cdr3_nt: TGCTGCAGTGCCACCCGGGACACCGCCTACGAGCAGTACTTC
j_call: TRBJ2-7
clone_size: .
cdr3_length: 14
d_call: .
v_call: TRBV15

cdr3_aa: CASSTTGARAAQHF
cdr3_nt: TGTGCCAGCAGTACGACAGGGGCCAGGGCGGCGCAGCATTTT
j_call: TRBJ1-5
clone_size: .
cdr3_length: 14
d_call: TRBD1
v_call: TRBV2

cdr3_aa: CASSPGTVDNEQFQYF
cdr3_nt: TGTGCCAGCAGCCCCGGGACAGTGGACAATGAGCAGTTCCAGTACTTC
j_call: TRBJ2-5
clone_size: once
cdr3_length: 16
d_call: TRBD1
v_call: TRBV7-2

cdr3_aa: CASSPLPGQEDEKLFF
cdr3_nt: TGTGCCAGCAGCCCGCTCCCGGGACAGGAGGATGAAAAACTGTTTTTT
j_call: TRBJ1-4
clone_size: .
cdr3_length: 16
d_call: TRBD1
v_call: TRBV9

cdr3_aa: CASSLNFQRYGYTF
cdr3_nt: TGTGCCAGCAGCTTGAACTTCCAGCGCTATGGCTACACCTTC
j_call: TRBJ1-2
clone_size: .
cdr3_length: 14
d_call: .
v_call: TRBV5-4

cdr3_aa: CASSLGPGLAGIEF
cdr3_nt: TGTGCCAGCAGCCTAGGCCCAGGACTAGCGGGGATTGAGTTC
j_call: TRBJ2-1
clone_size: .
cdr3_length: 14
d_call: TRBD2
v_call: TRBV7-2

cdr3_aa: CSVGADEQYF
cdr3_nt: TGCAGCGTCGGCGCTGACGAGCAGTACTTC
j_call: TRBJ2-7
clone_size: .
cdr3_length: 10
d_call: .
v_call: TRBV29-1

cdr3_aa: CARVKALETPLHF
cdr3_nt: TGTGCCAGGGTTAAGGCTCTGGAAACACCCCTCCACTTT
j_call: TRBJ1-6
clone_size: .
cdr3_length: 13
d_call: .
v_call: TRBV11-3

cdr3_aa: CASSTGGSTDTQYF
cdr3_nt: TGTGCCAGCAGTACCGGCGGTAGCACAGATACGCAGTATTTT
j_call: TRBJ2-3
clone_size: .
cdr3_length: 14
d_call: .
v_call: TRBV6-2/TRBV6-3

cdr3_aa: CSASTRYDQCYTF
cdr3_nt: TGCAGTGCTAGTACGCGCTACGACCAGTGCTACACCTTC
j_call: TRBJ1-2
clone_size: once
cdr3_length: 13
d_call: .
v_call: TRBV20-1

cdr3_aa: CASSTDRQGSGANVLTF
cdr3_nt: TGTGCCAGCAGCACGGATAGACAGGGGTCTGGGGCCAACGTCCTGACTTTC
j_call: TRBJ2-6
clone_size: .
cdr3_length: 17
d_call: TRBD1
v_call: TRBV5-6

cdr3_aa: CASSLNGLAGGREQFF
cdr3_nt: TGTGCCAGCAGCTTAAACGGACTAGCGGGGGGAAGGGAGCAGTTCTTC
j_call: TRBJ2-1
clone_size: .
cdr3_length: 16
d_call: TRBD2
v_call: TRBV7-2

cdr3_aa: CASSLGQGADTGELFF
cdr3_nt: TGCGCCAGCAGCTTGGGACAGGGGGCAGACACCGGGGAGCTGTTTTTT
j_call: TRBJ2-2
clone_size: .
cdr3_length: 16
d_call: TRBD1
v_call: TRBV7-2

cdr3_aa: CASSLGQGAVHSQFF
cdr3_nt: TGCGCCAGCAGCTTGGGACAGGGGGCGGTTCATTCACAGTTCTTC
j_call: TRBJ2-1
clone_size: .
cdr3_length: 15
d_call: TRBD1
v_call: TRBV9

cdr3_aa: CASSYSGWYGYTF
cdr3_nt: TGTGCCAGCAGTTACTCAGGGTGGTATGGCTACACCTTC
j_call: TRBJ1-2
clone_size: .
cdr3_length: 13
d_call: .
v_call: TRBV6-5

cdr3_aa: CASSRGQADYGDTTF
cdr3_nt: TGTGCCAGCAGTCGAGGGCAGGCTGACTATGGCGACACCACTTTC
j_call: TRBJ2-6
clone_size: .
cdr3_length: 15
d_call: .
v_call: TRBV7-2

cdr3_aa: CASSTTGAKSRLHQYF
cdr3_nt: TGTGCCAGCAGCACTACGGGGGCCAAGTCACGCCTCCACCAGTATTTT
j_call: TRBJ2-3
clone_size: .
cdr3_length: 16
d_call: .
v_call: TRBV7-2